The 8 T cell receptor beta chains reported below all come from one sample, sequenced in a study of blood T cell repertoires in COVID-19. Repertoires were generated with immunoSEQ multiplex PCR, while TCRdb's copy carries only in-frame clones and drops some. Here the sample spans about 180,000 clones, around 86% being singletons. Material for sequencing was peripheral blood. These receptors all come from a man aged 45-60 years with active or convalescent COVID-19.

This chain joins TRBV2 and TRBJ2-5, with 9 bases aligning to TRBD1. The CDR3 has 14 residues. With V trimmed by 7 bases and J by 5 bases, 8 bases remained unmatched. The germline gives CDR1 SNHLY, CDR2 FYNNEI. The CDR3 here is CASNRQGVGETQYF. Written as DNA, the CDR3 is TGTGCCAGCAATAGACAGGGGGTTGGGGAGACCCAGTACTTC.

The V gene is TRBV19, the J gene TRBJ1-5, with TRBD1 identical over 8 bases. This CDR3 is 14 amino acids long. With 7 bases clipped from V and 4 bases from J, the junction kept 6 bases outside the gene matches. Germline lookup yields CDR1 LNHDA and CDR2 SQIVND (reference sequence). The CDR3 protein is CASNLQGGNQPQHF. The DNA for the CDR3 is TGTGCCAGTAACCTACAGGGGGGGAATCAGCCCCAGCATTTT.

The V call is TRBV7-2, the J call TRBJ1-3; TRBD1 agrees at 10 bases. This CDR3 spans 16 amino acids. Germline-derived CDR1 and CDR2 are SGHTA and FQGNSA. Trimming took 4 bases from V and 3 from J; bases not matched to a gene: 6. CDR3 protein: CASSSGQGFIGNTIYF. As DNA, the CDR3 is TGTGCCAGCAGCTCGGGACAGGGGTTTATTGGAAACACCATATATTTT.

The V gene is TRBV30, the J gene TRBJ1-5; 8 bases align to TRBD1. V gave up 6 bases and J gave up 6 bases; unmatched junction bases: 13. This CDR3 is 15 amino acids long. Germline loops: CDR1 GTSNPN, CDR2 SVGIG (reference sequence). CDR3 nucleotides: TGTGCCTGCACTGCCGTGGCAGGGGGCGGTCAGCCCCAGCATTTT. Its protein is CACTAVAGGGQPQHF.

The V and J genes are TRBV18 and TRBJ1-3; D not certain. With 2 bases removed from V and 0 bases from J, the gap between germline ends came to 14 bases. Germline V gene lookup returns CDR1 KGHSH and CDR2 LQKENI. The CDR3 is 17 residues long. CDR3 sequence (DNA): TGTGCCAGCTCACCATTACGGGAAAGAACCTCTGGAAACACCATATATTTT. Translated, it gives CASSPLRERTSGNTIYF.

V is TRBV28 and J is TRBJ1-5, with TRBD1 identical over 7 bases. CDR1 is MDHEN and CDR2 is SYDVKM in the germline V gene. This CDR3 region has 15 residues. J was trimmed by 4 bases and V by 7 bases; bases with no gene match: 10. In nucleotides, the CDR3 is TGTGCCAGCACCGAGGGGGCGGGACGAAATCAGCCCCAGCATTTT. Translated: CASTEGAGRNQPQHF.

The V gene is TRBV24-1, the J gene TRBJ2-5; 7 positions match TRBD2. The germline gives CDR1 KGHDR, CDR2 SFDVKD. V lost 4 bases, J lost 5 bases, and 9 bases stayed unmatched. The CDR3 has 15 amino acids. Written as DNA, the CDR3 is TGTGCCACCAGTGACCACGGACTAGGGACCGAGACCCAGTACTTC. Amino acid sequence: CATSDHGLGTETQYF.

The chain links TRBV4-3 to TRBJ2-3; D is perhaps TRBD2 (5 bases). This CDR3 spans 15 amino acids. Germline CDR1 LGHNA, CDR2 YSLEER. V lost 0 bases and J lost 4, with 11 bases in between. This chain's CDR3 is CASSQDITGSDTQYF. The CDR3 DNA is TGCGCCAGCAGCCAAGATATAACGGGGTCAGATACGCAGTATTTT.